This T cell receptor beta chain was captured in a study of identical twins. One entry per CDR3 protein, called by TCRdb with MiXCR from the 5' RACE reads. The table records 1.5 million to 2 million distinct CDR3 sequences, about 30% of them present only once. The CDR3 covers 15 residues. After removal of 5 bases from V and 8 bases from J, the junction contained 7 bases not matched to a gene. The germline CDR1 and CDR2 sequences are KGHDR and SFDVKD. In regard to this clonotype: No antigen is known for it.

Regarding the study as a whole: Invariant MAIT and iNKT cells may have partly biased zero-insertion analyses. Conclusions were drawn cross-sectionally by statistical analysis, without following the same donors.

Every donor was a healthy Caucasian. Sequenced input: cord blood. The V gene is TRBV24-1, the J gene TRBJ2-1; 11 bases line up with TRBD2. The receptor's source is a newborn girl in good health. CDR3 nucleotides: TGTGCCACCAGTGTTACTAGCGGGAGAGCCCATGAGCAGTTCTTC. Protein product: CATSVTSGRAHEQFF.